These 8 T cell receptor beta chains share one sample of origin, sequenced in a study of cytomegalovirus exposure and HLA in healthy donors. 13 Jbeta primers and 60 Vbeta primers were used for the PCR. Libraries were prepared by immunoSEQ multiplex PCR; TCRdb keeps only in-frame clonotypes and omits some of them. The profile shows about 130,000 clones, about 74% of them singletons. Sequencing input: PBMCs. These receptors originate from a man in his late teens or twenties in good health and CMV-seropositive.

The J gene is TRBJ2-5, the V gene TRBV28; 7 nucleotides align to TRBD1. The better agreement between TRBJ2-7 and the DNA end casts doubt on the J call. Germline CDR1 and CDR2: MDHEN and SYDVKM. The CDR3 has 14 amino acids. The CDR3 DNA is TGTGCCAGCAGTCCACGGACAGGCTCCTACGAGCAGTACTTC. It is translated as CASSPRTGSYEQYF.

A few counts support this clone. The rearrangement uses TRBV4-3 and TRBJ1-2, with D unclear. The V gene lost 1 base and the J gene lost 2 bases, with 8 bases spanning the gap. CDR1 and CDR2 from the germline V gene are LGHNA and YSLEER. The CDR3 contains 14 residues. The CDR3 here is CASSQGGGNYGYTF. The CDR3 nucleotides read TGCGCCAGCAGCCAAGGCGGCGGGAACTATGGCTACACCTTC.

The J gene is TRBJ2-7, the V gene TRBV6-1; no clear D. This CDR3 is built from 13 residues. Germline assignment: CDR1 MNHNS and CDR2 SASEGT. V dropped 9 bases and J dropped 3 bases, with 15 bases sitting between them. CDR3 protein: CASNGNPLYEQYF. The CDR3 DNA sequence: TGTGCCAGTAACGGTAATCCCCTCTACGAGCAGTACTTC.

The sample holds one count of this clone. The J gene is TRBJ1-1, the V gene TRBV5-1; a weak D match, TRBD1 (6 bases). Germline V CDR1 and CDR2: SGHRS, YFSETQ. Trimming pared 0 bases from V and 5 bases from J, leaving 17 bases between. This CDR3 comprises 16 residues. The CDR3 sequence: CASSLATGRGGTEAFF. CDR3 nucleotide sequence: TGCGCCAGCAGCTTGGCAACAGGCAGGGGAGGGACTGAAGCTTTCTTT.

This clone was recorded a few times. V is TRBV7-9 and J is TRBJ1-2; 8 nucleotides agree with TRBD1. The V gene's germline CDR1 is SEHNR and CDR2 FQNEAQ (reference sequence). The length of the CDR3 is 14 residues. The V and J ends lost 4 bases and 8 bases, in that order; junction bases with no gene match: 9. The DNA for the CDR3 is TGTGCCAGCAGCTACCAAGGGGACAGGCAGGGCTACACCTTC. It translates to CASSYQGDRQGYTF.

This clone came up a few times. This sequence joins TRBV5-4 and TRBJ2-1; D unclear. Trimming removed 4 bases at V and 5 bases at J, with 4 bases between. The CDR3 sequence is 11 residues long. Germline V gives CDR1 SGHNT, CDR2 YYREEE (reference sequence). The CDR3 sequence is CASSRDNEQFF. The DNA of the CDR3 is TGTGCCAGCAGCCGTGACAATGAGCAGTTCTTC. Full variable domain (rest looked up from reference TRBV5-4 and TRBJ2-1): ETGVTQSPTHLIKTRGQQVTLRCSSQSGHNTVSWYQQALGQGPQFIFQYYREEENGRGNFPPRFSGLQFPNYSSELNVNALELDDSALYLCASSRDNEQFFGPGTRLTVL.

The rearrangement uses TRBV19 and TRBJ2-7; a possible D gene is TRBD2 (6 bases). This CDR3 has 15 amino acids. CDR1 and CDR2 (germline): LNHDA, SQIVND (reference sequence). V lost 1 base and J 4 bases, leaving 14 bases between the germline ends. The CDR3, as DNA: TGTGCCAGTAGTATAGTGGGGGGACCGAGTTACGAGCAGTACTTC. Amino acids: CASSIVGGPSYEQYF. The full variable domain, completed using reference TRBV19 and TRBJ2-7, is DGGITQSPKYLFRKEGQNVTLSCEQNLNHDAMYWYRQDPGQGLRLIYYSQIVNDFQKGDIAEGYSVSREKKESFPLTVTSAQKNPTAFYLCASSIVGGPSYEQYFGPGTRLTVT.

This clone was counted a single time. The chain employs TRBV11-1 and TRBJ2-3; D is possibly TRBD1 (5 bases). This CDR3 has 18 amino acids. In germline, CDR1 is SGHAT, CDR2 FQDESV (reference sequence). Trimming removed 2 bases from V and 3 bases from J, with 21 bases in between. In nucleotides, the CDR3 is TGTGCCAGCAGCTTATTAGGTGACAGTTGGGGTTATACAGATACGCAGTATTTT. Amino acids: CASSLLGDSWGYTDTQYF.